This T cell receptor (beta chain) was profiled in a study of blood T cell repertoires in COVID-19. TCRdb's table, derived via immunoSEQ multiplex PCR, lists solely in-frame clones and lacks some. The repertoire holds hundreds of thousands of clones, about 82% seen once, with 2% to 2.5% in the top ten. Trimming cost V 3 bases and J 3 bases; bases outside gene matches: 4. This CDR3 region has 15 residues. Germline lookup yields CDR1 SGHTA and CDR2 FQGNSA. V is TRBV7-2 and J is TRBJ2-1; TRBD2 matches 8 bases. The source material was PBMCs or T cells enriched from blood (not recorded which). The sequence was collected from a woman aged 45-65 years who had recovered from COVID-19. The CDR3 is CASSLLREGYNEQFF. CDR3 nucleotides: TGTGCCAGCAGCTTGTTACGGGAGGGCTACAATGAGCAGTTCTTC.